These 23 T cell receptor beta chains came from one sample sequenced in a study of human T cells and chemical hapten exposure. Time point denoted: patch test 1, 2 weeks after DPC sensitization. Indicated treatment: therapeutic diphenylcyclopropenone sensitization with weekly scalp DPC. TCRdb re-called the RACE reads with MiXCR, one entry per CDR3 protein. The sample yields roughly 120,000 distinct CDR3 sequences, roughly 13% seen once. The input for sequencing was whole blood, taken in connection with sensitization to the hapten diphenylcyclopropenone (DPC). The receptors derive from a man aged 18 to 35 with alopecia areata. Some clones in this sample may be carry-over from other donors' samples.

The V gene is TRBV29-1, the J gene TRBJ1-1, with a possible D match to TRBD1 (5 bases). Trimming stripped 3 bases from V and 1 base from J, with 18 bases between. This CDR3 contains 16 residues. Germline V gives CDR1 SQVTM, CDR2 ANQGSEA. The CDR3 here is CSVDSRTKAANTEAFF. CDR3 sequence (DNA): TGCAGCGTTGATAGTCGGACAAAAGCCGCGAACACTGAAGCTTTCTTT.

This sequence joins TRBV27 and TRBJ2-1, with 14 bases fitting TRBD2. The CDR3 sequence is 17 residues long. Germline assignment: CDR1 MNHEY and CDR2 SMNVEV (reference sequence). Trimming cost V 2 bases and J 7 bases; bases outside gene matches: 7. CDR3 DNA: TGTGCCAGCAGTTTAATCCCGGGACTAGCGGGGGTTAATGAGCAGTTCTTC. It encodes CASSLIPGLAGVNEQFF.

This clonotype showed up just a few times. The CDR3 bases are TGTGCCAGCAGCAAGTGGAGTGTCGGTGCAACTAATGAAAAACTGTTTTTT. It translates to CASSKWSVGATNEKLFF. The chain links TRBV7-9 to TRBJ1-4; unclear D gene. In germline, CDR1 is SEHNR, CDR2 FQNEAQ (reference sequence). This CDR3 has 17 amino acids. Trimming left V 5 bases short and J 0 bases short, with 16 bases between.

Only a few counts were recorded for this clonotype. This chain joins TRBV18 and TRBJ1-5; TRBD1 matches at 8 bases. The junction had 6 bases not matched to a gene; V was cut back by 5 bases and J by 6 bases. Germline V gene data show CDR1 as KGHSH and CDR2 as LQKENI. The CDR3 contains 14 residues. CDR3 region: CASSSTGEGQPQHF. The CDR3, as DNA: TGTGCCAGCTCATCGACAGGGGAAGGTCAGCCCCAGCATTTT. Looking up the rest from reference TRBV18 and TRBJ1-5 gives the full variable domain: NAGVMQNPRHLVRRRGQEARLRCSPMKGHSHVYWYRQLPEEGLKFMVYLQKENIIDESGMPKERFSAEFPKEGPSILRIQQVVRGDSAAYFCASSSTGEGQPQHFGDGTRLSIL.

The V call is TRBV29-1, the J call TRBJ2-3; 9 bases fit TRBD2. The germline V gene has CDR1 SQVTM and CDR2 ANQGSEA. The CDR3 extends over 14 amino acids. Losses at the gene ends were 3 bases for V and 2 bases for J; bases not matched to a gene: 3. CDR3 sequence (DNA): TGCAGCGTTGATGGACTAGCGTCCACAGATACGCAGTATTTT. Protein product: CSVDGLASTDTQYF.

This clonotype has only a few counts. The chain is built from TRBV12-3 or TRBV12-4 and TRBJ1-1; no firm D call. The V and J ends lost 10 bases and 0 bases respectively, with 15 bases between them. This CDR3 region has 14 residues. CDR3 amino acids: CATLGRDMNTEAFF. CDR3 in DNA: TGTGCCACATTAGGCCGAGACATGAACACTGAAGCTTTCTTT.

At least ten counts were recorded for this clonotype. The V call is TRBV10-2, the J call TRBJ1-6, with TRBD1 as a possible D gene (6 bases). The CDR3 is 16 residues long. V lost 2 bases and J lost 7, with 15 bases in between. CDR1 WSHSY and CDR2 SAAADI come from the germline V gene. The CDR3 loop is CASSEDIGRGNSPLHF. For the CDR3, the DNA is TGCGCCAGCAGTGAGGATATAGGTAGGGGGAATTCACCCCTCCACTTT.

The chain couples TRBV29-1 to TRBJ2-2; D may be TRBD2 (5 bases). The CDR3 spans 14 residues. Trimming removed 7 bases at V and 5 bases at J, with 17 bases between. Germline loops: CDR1 SQVTM, CDR2 ANQGSEA. The CDR3 loop reads CSGQRDPGTGELFF. The CDR3 bases are TGCAGCGGTCAAAGGGATCCGGGGACCGGGGAGCTGTTTTTT.

This clonotype was observed at least ten times. The chain is built from TRBV2 and TRBJ2-7, with 11 bases fitting TRBD1. The CDR3 consists of 13 residues. With V trimmed by 6 bases and J by 4 bases, 2 bases remained unmatched. From germline, CDR1 is SNHLY and CDR2 FYNNEI. The CDR3 loop reads CASRWDRGYEQYF. The CDR3 DNA is TGTGCCAGCAGATGGGACAGGGGGTACGAGCAGTACTTC. Based on the CDR3 plus reference TRBV2 and TRBJ2-7, the full variable domain is EPEVTQTPSHQVTQMGQEVILRCVPISNHLYFYWYRQILGQKVEFLVSFYNNEISEKSEIFDDQFSVERPDGSNFTLKIRSTKLEDSAMYFCASRWDRGYEQYFGPGTRLTVT.

This clonotype was seen a handful of times. V gene TRBV27 combines with J gene TRBJ2-7, with 10 positions matching TRBD1. The junction had 4 bases not matched to a gene; V was cut back by 3 bases and J by 2 bases. This CDR3 comprises 15 residues. The germline V gene encodes CDR1 MNHEY and CDR2 SMNVEV (reference sequence). For the CDR3, the DNA is TGTGCCAGCAGTTTGACAGGGGGCCCCGCCTACGAGCAGTACTTC. Protein sequence: CASSLTGGPAYEQYF.

This clonotype appeared many times. The chain links TRBV7-6 to TRBJ1-3; D is unclear. The CDR3 contains 15 residues. V was cut by 4 bases and J by 0 bases, with 10 bases left in between. Per the germline V gene, CDR1 is SGHVS and CDR2 is FNYEAQ. The DNA for the CDR3 is TGTGCCAGCAGCTCCGGGGTTAACTCTGGAAACACCATATATTTT. Translated, it gives CASSSGVNSGNTIYF. Based on the CDR3 plus reference TRBV7-6 and TRBJ1-3, the full variable domain is GAGVSQSPRYKVTKRGQDVALRCDPISGHVSLYWYRQALGQGPEFLTYFNYEAQQDKSGLPNDRFSAERPEGSISTLTIQRTEQRDSAMYRCASSSGVNSGNTIYFGEGSWLTVV.

The J gene is TRBJ2-7, the V gene TRBV9; D gene ambiguous. This CDR3 has 13 residues. Germline V gives CDR1 SGDLS, CDR2 YYNGEE. The V end lost 0 bases, the J end lost 5 bases, and 9 bases lay between the germline ends. CDR3 amino acids: CASSVEVRDEQYF. CDR3 coding DNA: TGTGCCAGCAGCGTAGAGGTTAGGGACGAGCAGTACTTC.

The chain links TRBV10-1 to TRBJ1-6; TRBD1 might be the D (6 bases). Germline V gives CDR1 WNHNN, CDR2 SYGVQD (reference sequence). The CDR3 consists of 14 residues. With 3 bases removed from V and 10 bases from J, the gap between germline ends came to 13 bases. As DNA, the CDR3 is TGCGCCAGCAGTGAAGGGGGACGGGAATCACCCCTCCACTTT. It yields the protein CASSEGGRESPLHF.

This clonotype has ten or more counts. The V and J genes are TRBV5-4 and TRBJ2-3; 9 nucleotides agree with TRBD1. Germline values: CDR1 SGHNT, CDR2 YYREEE (reference sequence). The CDR3 length is 14 residues. Losses at the gene ends were 4 bases for V and 3 bases for J; bases not matched to a gene: 3. The CDR3 DNA reads as TGTGCCAGCAGCAAAGGACAGGGGACAGATACGCAGTATTTT. Amino acid sequence: CASSKGQGTDTQYF.

This clonotype was seen more than once but under ten times. The chain uses TRBV19 and TRBJ1-6, with 11 bases lining up with TRBD1. CDR3 length equals 14 residues. From germline, CDR1 is LNHDA and CDR2 SQIVND (reference sequence). Trimming cost V 3 bases and J 16 bases; bases outside gene matches: 8. CDR3 bases: TGTGCCAGTAGTATCCGGGACAGGGGGAGTCAACTCCACTTT. Translated: CASSIRDRGSQLHF.

This clonotype occurred a few times. This sequence joins TRBV2 and TRBJ1-6, with D tentatively TRBD1 (5 bases). Germline lookup yields CDR1 SNHLY and CDR2 FYNNEI. The V and J ends lost 1 base and 7 bases respectively, with 14 bases between them. There are 16 residues in the CDR3. This chain's CDR3 is CASSEEAGRRNSPLHF. Here the CDR3 DNA reads TGTGCCAGCAGTGAAGAGGCAGGGCGGAGAAATTCACCCCTCCACTTT.

V is TRBV5-4 and J is TRBJ2-5; D may match TRBD1 or TRBD2 (5 bases each). CDR3 length equals 15 residues. Germline values: CDR1 SGHNT, CDR2 YYREEE (reference sequence). V was cut by 0 bases and J by 4 bases, with 13 bases left in between. CDR3 loop: CASSLAEGRRETQYF. For the CDR3, the DNA is TGTGCCAGCAGCTTGGCCGAGGGGCGTCGAGAGACCCAGTACTTC. The full variable domain, with the rest looked up from reference TRBV5-4 and TRBJ2-5, is ETGVTQSPTHLIKTRGQQVTLRCSSQSGHNTVSWYQQALGQGPQFIFQYYREEENGRGNFPPRFSGLQFPNYSSELNVNALELDDSALYLCASSLAEGRRETQYFGPGTRLLVL.

This rearrangement joins TRBV4-1 to TRBJ1-6, with TRBD1 matching 7 bases. Germline values: CDR1 MGHRA, CDR2 YSYEKL. CDR3 length: 18 amino acids. V lost 2 bases and J lost 6; bases outside the gene matches: 13. The CDR3 sequence: CASSQPKPGQITNSPLHF. The CDR3 DNA sequence: TGCGCCAGCAGCCAACCTAAACCGGGACAGATTACTAATTCACCCCTCCACTTT.

With regard to this clonotype: One end of the junction varies from germline; a read error may be responsible. This chain links TRBV4-2 with TRBJ2-6; 7 positions match TRBD1. The CDR3 is 17 residues long. The germline V gene encodes CDR1 LGHNA and CDR2 YNFKEQ. The CDR3 here is CASSTGQRTSGADVLTF. As DNA, the CDR3 is TGTGCCAGCAGCACGGGACAGCGAACCTCTGGGGCCGACGTCCTGACTTTC.

The gene calls are TRBV7-2 and TRBJ2-7; 8 bases match TRBD2. This CDR3 is built from 15 residues. V lost 5 bases to trimming and J lost 0 bases; unmatched junction nucleotides: 6. Germline V CDR1 and CDR2: SGHTA, FQGNSA. The DNA for the CDR3 is TGTGCCAGCAGCCATCCGGCGGGGGGCTCCTACGAGCAGTACTTC. Protein: CASSHPAGGSYEQYF.

This clonotype was picked up many times. The chain links TRBV11-2 to TRBJ2-7; weak D call: TRBD1 (5 bases). Looked up from germline, CDR1 is SGHAT and CDR2 is FQNNGV. The CDR3 extends over 14 amino acids. Trimming removed 5 bases from V and 0 bases from J, with 11 bases in between. The CDR3 DNA sequence: TGTGCCAGCAGCCCCTTGACAGCCTCCTACGAGCAGTACTTC. Translated: CASSPLTASYEQYF.

The table lists this clonotype with many counts. This sequence joins TRBV11-2 and TRBJ2-1, with D tentatively TRBD1 or TRBD2 (5 bases each). Looked up from germline, CDR1 is SGHAT and CDR2 is FQNNGV. The V end was cut by 3 bases, the J end by 2 bases, with 17 bases between. This CDR3 region has 17 residues. DNA for the CDR3: TGTGCCAGCAGCTTTGGGGACGGAAGGAGACCCTACAATGAGCAGTTCTTC. Protein product: CASSFGDGRRPYNEQFF.

This clonotype was seen repeatedly, ten times or more. The chain is built from TRBV6-2 or TRBV6-3 and TRBJ1-1; 8 bases are a match to TRBD1. CDR1 is MNHEY and CDR2 is SVGEGT in the germline V gene. With V trimmed by 0 bases and J by 10 bases, 4 bases remained unmatched. This CDR3 has 13 amino acids. CDR3 nucleotide sequence: TGTGCCAGCAGTTACTCAGCAGGGGGCAGAGCTTTCTTT. It codes for CASSYSAGGRAFF.